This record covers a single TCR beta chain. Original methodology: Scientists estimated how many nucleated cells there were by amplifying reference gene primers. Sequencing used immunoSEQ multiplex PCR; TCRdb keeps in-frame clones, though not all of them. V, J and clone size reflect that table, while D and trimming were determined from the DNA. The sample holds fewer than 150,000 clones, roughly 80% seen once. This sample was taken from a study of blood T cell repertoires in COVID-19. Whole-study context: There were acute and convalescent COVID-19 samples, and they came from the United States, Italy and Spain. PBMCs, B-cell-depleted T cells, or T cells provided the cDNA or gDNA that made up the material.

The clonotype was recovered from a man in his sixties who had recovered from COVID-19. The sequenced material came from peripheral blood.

CDR3 sequence: CASSFRTGRTDTQYF. The CDR3 DNA reads TGTGCCAGCAGTTTCCGGACAGGGAGGACAGATACGCAGTATTTT. The J gene is TRBJ2-3, the V gene TRBV6-5, with 8 nucleotides matching TRBD1. This CDR3 has 15 amino acids. The trim removed 4 bases at V and 3 bases at J, leaving 6 bases unmatched. Germline V gene sequence: CDR1 MNHEY, CDR2 SVGAGI.